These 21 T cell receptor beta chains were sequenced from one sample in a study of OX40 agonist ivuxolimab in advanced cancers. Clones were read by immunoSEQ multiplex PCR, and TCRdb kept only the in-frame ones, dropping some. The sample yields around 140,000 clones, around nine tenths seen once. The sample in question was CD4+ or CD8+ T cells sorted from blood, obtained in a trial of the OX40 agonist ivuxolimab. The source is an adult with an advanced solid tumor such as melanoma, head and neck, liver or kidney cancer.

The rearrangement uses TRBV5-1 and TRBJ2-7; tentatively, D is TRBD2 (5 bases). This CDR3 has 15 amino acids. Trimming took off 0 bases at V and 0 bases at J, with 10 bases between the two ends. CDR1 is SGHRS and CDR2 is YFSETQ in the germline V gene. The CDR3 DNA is TGCGCCAGCAGCTTGGGGCCAGCGGTCTCCTACGAGCAGTACTTC. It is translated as CASSLGPAVSYEQYF. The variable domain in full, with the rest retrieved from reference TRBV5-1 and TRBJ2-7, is KAGVTQTPRYLIKTRGQQVTLSCSPISGHRSVSWYQQTPGQGLQFLFEYFSETQRNKGNFPGRFSGRQFSNSRSEMNVSTLELGDSALYLCASSLGPAVSYEQYFGPGTRLTVT.

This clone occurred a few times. CDR3 loop: CASSILREKLFF. CDR3 bases: TGTGCCAGTAGTATCCTCCGGGAAAAACTGTTTTTT. The chain recombines TRBV19 with TRBJ1-4; D call uncertain. V lost 3 bases, J lost 8 bases, and 7 bases lay in between. The CDR3 is 12 amino acids. Germline V gene data show CDR1 as LNHDA and CDR2 as SQIVND (reference sequence). Complete variable domain (other parts from reference TRBV19 and TRBJ1-4): DGGITQSPKYLFRKEGQNVTLSCEQNLNHDAMYWYRQDPGQGLRLIYYSQIVNDFQKGDIAEGYSVSREKKESFPLTVTSAQKNPTAFYLCASSILREKLFFGSGTQLSVL.

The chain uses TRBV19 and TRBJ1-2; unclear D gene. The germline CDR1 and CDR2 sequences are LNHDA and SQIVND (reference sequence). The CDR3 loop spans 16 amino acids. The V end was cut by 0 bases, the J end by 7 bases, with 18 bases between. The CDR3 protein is CASSIDLVPGLPGYTF. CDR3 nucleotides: TGTGCCAGTAGTATAGATCTGGTTCCCGGTCTCCCTGGCTACACCTTC.

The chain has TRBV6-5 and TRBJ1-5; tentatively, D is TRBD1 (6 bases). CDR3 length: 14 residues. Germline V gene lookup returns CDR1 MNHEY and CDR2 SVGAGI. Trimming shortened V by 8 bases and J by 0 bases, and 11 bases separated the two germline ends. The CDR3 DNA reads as TGTGCCAGCGGGGGCGGGAATAGCAATCAGCCCCAGCATTTT. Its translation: CASGGGNSNQPQHF.

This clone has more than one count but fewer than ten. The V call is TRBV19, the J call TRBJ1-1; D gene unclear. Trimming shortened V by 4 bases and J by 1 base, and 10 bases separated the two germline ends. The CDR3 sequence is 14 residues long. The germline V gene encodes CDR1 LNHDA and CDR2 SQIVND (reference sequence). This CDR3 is CASSTYGENTEAFF. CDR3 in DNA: TGTGCCAGTAGTACATACGGGGAGAACACTGAAGCTTTCTTT.

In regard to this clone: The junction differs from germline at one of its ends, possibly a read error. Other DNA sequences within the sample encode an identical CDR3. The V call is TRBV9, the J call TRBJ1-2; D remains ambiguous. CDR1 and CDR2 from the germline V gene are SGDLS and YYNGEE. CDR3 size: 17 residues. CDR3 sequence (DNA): TGTGCCAGTAGCGCCGAAGGATATGGGAGAGGAGAATATGGCTACACCTTC. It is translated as CASSAEGYGRGEYGYTF. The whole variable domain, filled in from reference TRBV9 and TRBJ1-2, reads DSGVTQTPKHLITATGQRVTLRCSPRSGDLSVYWYQQSLDQGLQFLIQYYNGEERAKGNILERFSAQQFPDLHSELNLSSLELGDSALYFCASSAEGYGRGEYGYTFGSGTRLTVV.

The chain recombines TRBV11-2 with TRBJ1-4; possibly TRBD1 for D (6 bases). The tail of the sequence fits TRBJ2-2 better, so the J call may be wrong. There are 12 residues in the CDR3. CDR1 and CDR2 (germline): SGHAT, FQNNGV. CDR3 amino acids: CASSLGARELFF. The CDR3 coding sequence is TGTGCCAGCAGCTTGGGGGCAAGGGAGCTGTTTTTT.

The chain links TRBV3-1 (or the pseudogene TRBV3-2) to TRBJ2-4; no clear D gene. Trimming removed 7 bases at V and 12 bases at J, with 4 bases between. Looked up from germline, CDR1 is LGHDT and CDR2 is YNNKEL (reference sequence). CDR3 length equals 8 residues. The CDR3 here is CASITQYF. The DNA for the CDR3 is TGTGCCAGCATAACTCAGTACTTC.

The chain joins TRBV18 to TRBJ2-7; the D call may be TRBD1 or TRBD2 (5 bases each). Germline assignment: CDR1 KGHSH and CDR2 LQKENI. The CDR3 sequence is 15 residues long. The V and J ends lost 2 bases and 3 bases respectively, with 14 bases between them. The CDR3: CASSPTRGTRYEQYF. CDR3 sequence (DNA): TGTGCCAGCTCACCAACACGAGGGACCCGCTACGAGCAGTACTTC.

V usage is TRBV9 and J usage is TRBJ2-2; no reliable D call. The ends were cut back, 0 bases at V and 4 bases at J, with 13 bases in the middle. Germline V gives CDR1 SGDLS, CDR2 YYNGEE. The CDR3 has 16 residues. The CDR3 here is CASSVEQLWTTGELFF. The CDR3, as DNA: TGTGCCAGCAGCGTAGAACAGCTCTGGACCACCGGGGAGCTGTTTTTT.

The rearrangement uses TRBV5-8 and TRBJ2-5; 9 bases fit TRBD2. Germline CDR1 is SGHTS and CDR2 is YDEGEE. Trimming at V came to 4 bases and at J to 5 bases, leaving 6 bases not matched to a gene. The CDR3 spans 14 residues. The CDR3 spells CASSPGLAGETQYF. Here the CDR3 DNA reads TGTGCCAGCAGCCCGGGACTAGCCGGGGAGACCCAGTACTTC.

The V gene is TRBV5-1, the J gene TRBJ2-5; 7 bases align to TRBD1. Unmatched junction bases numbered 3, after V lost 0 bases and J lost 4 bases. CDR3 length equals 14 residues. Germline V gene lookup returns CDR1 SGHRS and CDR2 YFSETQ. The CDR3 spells CASSLATGPETQYF. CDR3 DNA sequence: TGCGCCAGCAGCTTGGCGACAGGGCCAGAGACCCAGTACTTC.

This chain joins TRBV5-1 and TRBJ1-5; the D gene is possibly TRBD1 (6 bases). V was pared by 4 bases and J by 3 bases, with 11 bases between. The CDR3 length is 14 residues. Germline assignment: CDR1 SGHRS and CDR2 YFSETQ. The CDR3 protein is CASSMGTPNQPQHF. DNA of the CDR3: TGCGCCAGCAGCATGGGGACACCCAATCAGCCCCAGCATTTT.

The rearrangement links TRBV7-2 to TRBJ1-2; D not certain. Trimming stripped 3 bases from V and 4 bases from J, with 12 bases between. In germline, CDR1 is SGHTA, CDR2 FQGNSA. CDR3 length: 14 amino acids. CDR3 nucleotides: TGTGCCAGCAGCTTTAAGGACGGATCCTATGGCTACACCTTC. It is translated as CASSFKDGSYGYTF. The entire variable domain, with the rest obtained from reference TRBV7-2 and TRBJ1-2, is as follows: GAGVSQSPSNKVTEKGKDVELRCDPISGHTALYWYRQSLGQGLEFLIYFQGNSAPDKSGLPSDRFSAERTGGSVSTLTIQRTQQEDSAVYLCASSFKDGSYGYTFGSGTRLTVV.

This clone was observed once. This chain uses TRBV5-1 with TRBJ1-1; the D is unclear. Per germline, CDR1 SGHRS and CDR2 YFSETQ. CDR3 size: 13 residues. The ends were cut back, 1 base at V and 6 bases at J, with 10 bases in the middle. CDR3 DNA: TGCGCCAGCAGCTTGTCCGGAAGCGCTGAAGCTTTCTTT. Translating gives CASSLSGSAEAFF.

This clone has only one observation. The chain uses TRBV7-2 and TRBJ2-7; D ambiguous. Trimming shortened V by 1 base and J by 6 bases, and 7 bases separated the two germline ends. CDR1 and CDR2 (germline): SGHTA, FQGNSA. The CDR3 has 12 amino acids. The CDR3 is CASSLGPSEQYF. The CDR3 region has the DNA TGTGCCAGCAGCTTAGGACCCTCCGAGCAGTACTTC.

The DNA for the CDR3 is TGTGCCAGCAGCCCGGGACAGGGGAACACTGAAGCTTTCTTT. Residues: CASSPGQGNTEAFF. The V gene is TRBV7-3, the J gene TRBJ1-1; 9 bases match TRBD1. The CDR3 consists of 14 residues. V lost 5 bases and J lost 1; bases outside the gene matches: 2. Germline values: CDR1 SGHTA, CDR2 FQGTGA.

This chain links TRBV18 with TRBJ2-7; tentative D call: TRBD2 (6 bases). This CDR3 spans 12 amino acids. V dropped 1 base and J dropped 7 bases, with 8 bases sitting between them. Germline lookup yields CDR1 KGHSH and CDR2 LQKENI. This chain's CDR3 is CASSPQAGEQYF. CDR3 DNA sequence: TGTGCCAGCTCACCACAGGCGGGAGAGCAGTACTTC.

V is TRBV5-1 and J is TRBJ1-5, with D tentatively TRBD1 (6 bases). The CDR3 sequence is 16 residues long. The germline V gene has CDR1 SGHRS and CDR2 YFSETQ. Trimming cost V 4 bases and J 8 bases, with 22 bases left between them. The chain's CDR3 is CASSRTGHPEVKPQHF. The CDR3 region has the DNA TGCGCCAGCAGCCGAACGGGACACCCTGAGGTGAAGCCCCAGCATTTT. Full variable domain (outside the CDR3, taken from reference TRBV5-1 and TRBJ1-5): KAGVTQTPRYLIKTRGQQVTLSCSPISGHRSVSWYQQTPGQGLQFLFEYFSETQRNKGNFPGRFSGRQFSNSRSEMNVSTLELGDSALYLCASSRTGHPEVKPQHFGDGTRLSIL.

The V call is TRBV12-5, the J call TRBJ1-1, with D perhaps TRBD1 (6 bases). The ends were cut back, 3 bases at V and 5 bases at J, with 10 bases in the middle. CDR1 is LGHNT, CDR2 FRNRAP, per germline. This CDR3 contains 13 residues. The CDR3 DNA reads TGTGCTAGTGGTTTTAGCCAGGGGACTGAAGCTTTCTTT. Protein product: CASGFSQGTEAFF.

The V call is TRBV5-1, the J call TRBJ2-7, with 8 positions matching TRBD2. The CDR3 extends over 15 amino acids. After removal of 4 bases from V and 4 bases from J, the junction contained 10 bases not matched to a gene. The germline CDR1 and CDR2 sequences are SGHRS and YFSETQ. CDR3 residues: CASSMLAGLRYEQYF. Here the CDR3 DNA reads TGCGCCAGCAGCATGTTAGCGGGATTAAGGTACGAGCAGTACTTC. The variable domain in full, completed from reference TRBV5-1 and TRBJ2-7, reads KAGVTQTPRYLIKTRGQQVTLSCSPISGHRSVSWYQQTPGQGLQFLFEYFSETQRNKGNFPGRFSGRQFSNSRSEMNVSTLELGDSALYLCASSMLAGLRYEQYFGPGTRLTVT.